The rows below give T cell receptor beta chains drawn from one sample of a study of control samples from healthy donors and cancer patients. Data came from immunoSEQ multiplex PCR; TCRdb stores just in-frame clones and leaves some out. The sample has 98,000 or so clones; roughly four fifths are singletons. The sequenced material came from blood. The receptors were gathered from a man between 18 and 35 years old in good health. Each CDR3 is given with its conserved first and last residue. The D gene is left open where the match is weak. For some rows the clone size is stated as once, few or many, or as a class when expanded; others skip it.

>TRBD1|-|TRBV19|TRBJ2-3
CASSPLAGTESTDTQYF
TGTGCCAGTAGTCCCCTTGCCGGGACAGAGAGCACAGATACGCAGTATTTT
>-|-|TRBV24-1|TRBJ2-3
CATSAVSTDTQYF
TGTGCCACCAGTGCCGTATCCACAGATACGCAGTATTTT
>TRBD2|once|TRBV5-6|TRBJ2-5
CASSLGAPAGGQYQETQYF
TGTGCCAGCAGCTTGGGGGCTCCAGCGGGGGGCCAGTACCAAGAGACCCAGTACTTC
>TRBD1|-|TRBV4-1|TRBJ1-2
CASSPPGTGAGYTF
TGCGCCAGCAGCCCCCCCGGGACAGGAGCTGGCTACACCTTC
>TRBD1|-|TRBV7-9|TRBJ2-7
CASSLGQGAYEQYF
TGTGCCAGCAGCCTGGGACAGGGAGCATACGAGCAGTACTTC
>TRBD1|-|TRBV3-1/TRBV3-2|TRBJ1-2
CASSHDVSQAGGRGYTF
TGTGCCAGCAGCCATGACGTGAGCCAGGCAGGGGGCCGTGGCTACACCTTC
>-|-|TRBV9|TRBJ2-2
CASSVGHRDGELFF
TGTGCCAGCAGCGTAGGCCACAGGGACGGGGAGCTGTTTTTT
>TRBD2|-|TRBV7-2|TRBJ2-2
CASSLGGGANTGELFF
TGTGCCAGCAGCTTGGGGGGAGGGGCGAACACCGGGGAGCTGTTTTTT
>TRBD1|-|TRBV5-8|TRBJ1-2
CASSLQGYGYTF
TGTGCCAGCAGCCTACAGGGGTATGGCTACACCTTC
>-|-|TRBV28|TRBJ1-2
CASSFRYGYTF
TGTGCCAGCAGTTTCCGGTATGGCTACACCTTC
>TRBD1|-|TRBV6-5|TRBJ1-1
CASSYDRGNTEAFF
TGTGCCAGCAGTTACGACAGGGGGAACACTGAAGCTTTCTTT
>-|-|TRBV6-2/TRBV6-3|TRBJ2-5
CASSYANRDPSRMSQYF
TGTGCCAGCAGTTACGCCAACCGGGACCCCTCTAGGATGTCCCAGTACTTC
>-|-|TRBV27|TRBJ1-3
CASRAGISGNTIYF
TGTGCCAGCAGGGCAGGGATCTCTGGAAACACCATATATTTT
>TRBD2|-|TRBV4-3|TRBJ2-1
CASSQGTRPNSYNEQFF
TGCGCCAGCAGCCAGGGGACTAGGCCAAACTCCTACAATGAGCAGTTCTTC
>-|-|TRBV5-4|TRBJ1-5
CASSLDGERGNQPQHF
TGTGCCAGCAGCTTGGACGGGGAAAGGGGGAATCAGCCCCAGCATTTT
>-|-|TRBV19|TRBJ1-2
CASSRQGPGYGYTF
TGTGCCAGTAGTCGTCAGGGGCCGGGCTATGGCTACACCTTC
>-|once|TRBV25-1|TRBJ1-4
CASSEYPGPKLFF
TGTGCCAGCAGTGAATATCCGGGGCCAAAACTGTTTTTT
>-|few|TRBV6-2/TRBV6-3|TRBJ1-2
CASSYSTKGAANYGYTF
TGTGCCAGCAGTTACTCGACAAAAGGGGCGGCGAACTATGGCTACACCTTC
>-|-|TRBV30|TRBJ2-6
CAWNWGPGANVLTF
TGTGCCTGGAATTGGGGGCCCGGGGCCAACGTCCTGACTTTC
>-|-|TRBV10-1|TRBJ2-2
CASSERQAKPFKNTGELFF
TGCGCCAGCAGTGAGCGCCAGGCTAAACCGTTCAAGAACACCGGGGAGCTGTTTTTT
>-|few|TRBV7-9|TRBJ2-3
CASSLTDTQYF
TGTGCCAGCAGCTTAACAGATACGCAGTATTTT
>TRBD2|-|TRBV2|TRBJ2-3
CASRHRASGGGFRPQDTQYF
TGTGCCAGCAGGCACCGGGCTAGCGGGGGAGGATTTCGGCCACAAGATACGCAGTATTTT
>TRBD1|-|TRBV7-8|TRBJ2-7
CASSFRDRVYEQYF
TGTGCCAGCAGCTTCCGGGACAGGGTGTACGAGCAGTACTTC
>TRBD1|-|TRBV3-1/TRBV3-2|TRBJ2-7
CASSQTGDEQYF
TGTGCCAGCAGCCAGACAGGGGACGAGCAGTACTTC
>-|-|TRBV9|TRBJ2-5
CASSVILGVEETQYF
TGTGCCAGCAGCGTCATCTTAGGGGTAGAAGAGACCCAGTACTTC
>TRBD2|-|TRBV9|TRBJ2-5
CASSPGTSLGETQYF
TGTGCCAGCAGCCCCGGGACTAGCTTAGGAGAGACCCAGTACTTC
>-|-|TRBV5-1|TRBJ1-4
CASSWQGGTNEKLFF
TGCGCCAGCAGCTGGCAGGGTGGGACTAATGAAAAACTGTTTTTT
>TRBD1|-|TRBV7-6|TRBJ1-1
CASSQRQGGTEAFF
TGTGCCAGCAGCCAGCGACAGGGCGGGACTGAAGCTTTCTTT